This T cell receptor (beta chain) was sequenced in a study of blood T cells in healthy people across ages. Only a few counts were recorded for this clonotype. The second PCR ran roughly 6 to 11 cycles with a sample-barcoded 5' primer and J-beta primers. TCRdb passed the 5' RACE reads through MiXCR, listing each CDR3 protein once. The sample yields 900,000 to 950,000 distinct CDR3 sequences, almost 30% seen once. From germline, CDR1 is LGHNA and CDR2 YNFKEQ. There are 17 residues in the CDR3. Trimming left V 1 base short and J 0 bases short, with 13 bases between. These data are also associated with another study on T cells of mothers and their children.

The specimen sequenced was blood. The V call is TRBV4-2, the J call TRBJ2-1; weak D call: TRBD1 (6 bases). The TCR was taken from a woman in her thirties or forties in good health. The CDR3, as DNA: TGTGCCAGCAGCCAAGTTGCGGCAGGGGCCTCCTACAATGAGCAGTTCTTC. Translated, it gives CASSQVAAGASYNEQFF.